This is a list of T cell receptor beta chains from one sample in a study of T cell responses to AZD1222 COVID-19 vaccine. TCRdb keeps only in-frame clones here, not all; method: immunoSEQ multiplex PCR. Of about 120,000 clones listed, approximately 92% were seen once; the top ten hold 13% to 15%. The sequences come from peripheral blood, collected on day 0 of AZD1222 vaccination. The receptors derive from an adult in good health. CDR3s include the opening cysteine and the closing phenylalanine or tryptophan. A D gene is named only where the DNA matches it firmly. Where a row states a size, it is once, few, many or the class of an expanded clone; other rows omit it.

j_call	d_call	clone_size	v_call	cdr3_aa	cdr3_nt
TRBJ2-3	.	.	TRBV4-1	CASSQVLTGTDTQYF	TGCGCCAGCAGCCAAGTTCTGACGGGCACAGATACGCAGTATTTT
TRBJ2-2	TRBD2	.	TRBV5-1	CASSFDAGTTFTGELFF	TGCGCCAGCAGCTTCGATGCTGGGACTACCTTCACCGGGGAGCTGTTTTTT
TRBJ2-7	.	.	TRBV29-1	CSVEGMVGQGNYEQYF	TGCAGCGTTGAAGGTATGGTCGGGCAGGGTAACTACGAGCAGTACTTC
TRBJ1-2	.	.	TRBV4-1	CASSQDPDTDYGYTF	TGCGCCAGCAGCCAAGACCCGGACACGGACTATGGCTACACCTTC
TRBJ1-4	.	.	TRBV19	CASRYNRFRGEKLFF	TGTGCCAGCCGCTATAACAGGTTCCGAGGGGAAAAACTGTTTTTT
TRBJ2-2	.	.	TRBV2	CASGGRVERAGELFF	TGTGCCAGCGGGGGCAGGGTAGAGAGGGCCGGGGAGCTGTTTTTT
TRBJ2-3	.	.	TRBV7-9	CASSLDDLTDTQYF	TGTGCCAGCAGCTTAGACGATCTCACAGATACGCAGTATTTT
TRBJ2-7	.	.	TRBV4-1	CASSPISGGGYEQYF	TGCGCCAGCAGCCCTATTTCAGGGGGGGGATACGAGCAGTACTTC
TRBJ2-7	.	.	TRBV12-5	CASGLVPPDTQYF	TGTGCTAGTGGTTTGGTCCCGCCGGACACACAGTACTTC
TRBJ2-7	TRBD1	.	TRBV14	CASSQGSGGSSYEQYF	TGTGCCAGCAGCCAAGGATCAGGGGGCTCATCCTACGAGCAGTACTTC
TRBJ1-1	.	.	TRBV4-3	CASSKTGNTEAFF	TGCGCCAGCAGCAAGACAGGCAACACTGAAGCTTTCTTT
TRBJ2-7	.	.	TRBV7-9	CASKATPRGEEQYF	TGTGCCAGCAAGGCAACCCCGAGGGGGGAAGAGCAGTACTTC
TRBJ1-5	.	.	TRBV1	CTSSRGGDNSNQPQHF	TGCACCAGCAGCCGAGGAGGAGACAATAGCAATCAGCCCCAGCATTTT
TRBJ1-2	.	once	TRBV20-1	CSAYFYGYTF	TGCAGTGCTTACTTCTATGGCTACACCTTC
TRBJ1-4	TRBD1	.	TRBV5-8	CASIRYGTANEKLFF	TGTGCCAGCATCCGGTACGGGACAGCTAATGAAAAACTGTTTTTT